The entry below gives a single TCR beta chain sequence along with its context. J was trimmed by 7 bases and V by 2 bases; bases with no gene match: 10. In germline, CDR1 is LGHNA, CDR2 YSLEER. The CDR3 spans 16 residues. These data belong to a study of beta chain features in type 1 diabetes. Sequencing targeted expressed TCRB transcripts, as all isolated RNA had been reverse transcribed. Measured with immunoSEQ multiplex PCR; TCRdb has only the in-frame clones, and not every one. This sample carries approximately 400,000 clones, roughly 15% of them seen once, and the ten largest clones take under 0.02%.

The source material was naive CD4+ T cells from blood. J is TRBJ2-1 and V is TRBV4-3, with 8 bases identical to TRBD2. This clonotype was sampled from a woman aged 18-35 years in good health. CDR3 in amino acids: CASSQSVAGLMNEQFF. The CDR3 DNA reads as TGCGCCAGCAGCCAAAGCGTAGCGGGATTGATGAATGAGCAGTTCTTC.